This T cell receptor (beta chain) was identified during a study of Tregs in tolerant kidney transplant recipients. Study-wide results and caveats: This study did not directly address biological reproducibility.

Profiling relied on immunoSEQ multiplex PCR, and the TCRdb table lists in-frame clones only, not all of them. The profile shows approximately 65,000 clones, 84% of them singletons. The germline V gene encodes CDR1 SNHLY and CDR2 FYNNEI. The CDR3 has 11 residues. V lost 8 bases to trimming and J lost 6 bases, with 11 bases between them. Unstimulated regulatory T cells (CD4+CD25+CD127-), CD4+CD25- non-regulatory cells, CD4 and CD8 cells were FACS-sorted from thawed PBMCs. Notes on this clone: Its antigen is unidentified.

Sequencing was done on a sample of CD4+ T cells from blood. The clonotype was recovered from a human donor in good health. The chain links TRBV2 to TRBJ2-7, with D unclear. The CDR3: CASGRNGEQYF. DNA of the CDR3: TGTGCCAGCGGACGGAATGGCGAGCAGTACTTC.